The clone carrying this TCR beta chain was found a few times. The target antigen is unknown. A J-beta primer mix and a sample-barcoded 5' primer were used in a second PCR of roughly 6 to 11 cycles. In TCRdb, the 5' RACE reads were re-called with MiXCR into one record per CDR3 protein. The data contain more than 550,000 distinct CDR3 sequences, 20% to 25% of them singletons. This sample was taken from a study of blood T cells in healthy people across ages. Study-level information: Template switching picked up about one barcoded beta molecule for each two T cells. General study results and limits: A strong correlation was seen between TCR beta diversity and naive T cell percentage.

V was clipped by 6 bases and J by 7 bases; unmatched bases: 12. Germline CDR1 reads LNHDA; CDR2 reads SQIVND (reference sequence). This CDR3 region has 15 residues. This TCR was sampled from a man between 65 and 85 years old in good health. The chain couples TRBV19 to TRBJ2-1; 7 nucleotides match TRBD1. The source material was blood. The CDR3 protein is CASSGRTGSGNEQFF. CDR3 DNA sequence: TGTGCCAGTAGCGGGCGGACAGGCTCCGGAAATGAGCAGTTCTTC.